The present TCR beta chain was sequenced within a study of T cell repertoires in aging, cancer and after chemotherapy. Study summary: Healthy donor repertoires were recorded over several months to years and showed clear clonal overlap. The full dataset contained 8.5 million to 10 million TCR reads. Study-wide findings and caveats: Across the chemotherapy interval, each cancer cohort showed higher median generation probability, suggesting thymic rebound. These repertoire data do not allow conclusions about immunological memory after chemotherapy.

Amplification of TCR beta used genomic DNA extracted from peripheral blood. A word on this clonotype: Its antigen is as yet unknown.

The CDR3 totals 14 residues. The V end was cut by 6 bases, the J end by 2 bases, with 14 bases between. Germline values: CDR1 SGHVS, CDR2 FNYEAQ. Multiplex touch-down PCR with TRB-A/B primers amplified rearranged V-D-J TRB sequences. From the multiplex PCR reads, TCRdb called clonotypes with MiXCR, one entry per CDR3 protein. Here the sample spans roughly 10,000 distinct CDR3 sequences, approximately 40% being singletons. The chain is built from TRBV7-6 and TRBJ2-7; D is undetermined. The sample consisted of blood. The receptor was isolated from a human donor in good health. As DNA, the CDR3 is TGTGCCAGCAGGGACCCCGGGTCCCCCTACGAGCAGTACTTC. Protein: CASRDPGSPYEQYF. The whole variable domain, remainder taken from reference TRBV7-6 and TRBJ2-7, is GAGVSQSPRYKVTKRGQDVALRCDPISGHVSLYWYRQALGQGPEFLTYFNYEAQQDKSGLPNDRFSAERPEGSISTLTIQRTEQRDSAMYRCASRDPGSPYEQYFGPGTRLTVT.